Below, 3 T cell receptor beta chains from the same sample are listed, as sequenced in a study of T-cell memory formation after mild COVID-19 (dated by TCRdb to the early 2020s). The library was generated by 5' RACE. Sequenced using an Illumina NovaSeq 6000. The public reads were reprocessed in TCRdb via fastp at Q25 and MiXCR, keeping in-frame beta chains. Identical CDR3 proteins give one entry, which carries the most common genes and DNA. For this sample there are nearly 250,000 distinct CDR3 sequences; roughly 14% appear just once. Of the sample, over 2% is held by the ten largest clones. The sequenced sample was PBMCs or a T cell subset sorted from them (not recorded which). These receptors all come from an adult woman who had mild COVID-19 (a few samples of this study predate the infection). The sample titles of this study are shuffled in the database, so cell type and time point are left out; the donor was told from shared clones.

This clonotype was seen more than once but under ten times. V is TRBV3-1 and J is TRBJ1-2; no reliable D call. The germline V gene encodes CDR1 LGHDT and CDR2 YNNKEL (reference sequence). CDR3 size: 15 residues. Trimming stripped 0 bases from V and 7 bases from J, with 15 bases between. CDR3 sequence: CASSQDGISGSGYTF. The DNA of the CDR3 is TGTGCCAGCAGCCAAGATGGAATAAGCGGCAGTGGCTACACCTTC.

Only a few counts were recorded for this clonotype. The chain has TRBV30 and TRBJ1-1; D not resolved. The CDR3 has 14 amino acids. V dropped 0 bases and J dropped 0 bases, with 8 bases sitting between them. Germline loops: CDR1 GTSNPN, CDR2 SVGIG (reference sequence). This CDR3 is CAWSVFTLNTEAFF. In nucleotides, the CDR3 is TGTGCCTGGAGTGTATTCACCTTGAACACTGAAGCTTTCTTT.

This clonotype has more than one count but fewer than ten. The chain joins TRBV7-9 to TRBJ2-2; no reliable D call. From germline, CDR1 is SEHNR and CDR2 FQNEAQ (reference sequence). The germline V and J ends were trimmed by 3 bases and 1 base, with 6 bases remaining between them. The length of the CDR3 is 14 residues. The CDR3 bases are TGTGCCAGCAGCTTTTGGGAGAACACCGGGGAGCTGTTTTTT. It codes for CASSFWENTGELFF.